A single sample gave rise to the 14 T cell receptor beta chains below, sequenced in a study of control samples from healthy donors and cancer patients. Some clones are missing from TCRdb's copy, which holds only in-frame ones; the method was immunoSEQ multiplex PCR. The profile shows about 410,000 clones, 80% to 95% of them singletons. The sequencing input was PBMCs. Every receptor here comes from a man aged 35-49 years with head and neck cancer.

This chain uses TRBV3-1 (or the pseudogene TRBV3-2) with TRBJ2-1, with 9 nucleotides matching TRBD1. This CDR3 is built from 15 residues. CDR1 LGHDT and CDR2 YNNKEL come from the germline V gene (reference sequence). V dropped 5 bases and J dropped 3; count of bases not matched to a gene: 5. The CDR3 DNA is TGTGCCAGCAGCACCGGGACAGGGATCTACAATGAGCAGTTCTTC. Encoded protein: CASSTGTGIYNEQFF.

This clone has only a few counts. V and J are TRBV7-3 and TRBJ2-2; D is perhaps TRBD2 (6 bases). This CDR3 is 15 amino acids long. The germline gives CDR1 SGHTA, CDR2 FQGTGA. The V end was cut by 0 bases, the J end by 4 bases, with 9 bases between. CDR3 in amino acids: CASSLTGGVTGELFF. DNA for the CDR3: TGTGCCAGCAGCTTAACGGGCGGGGTCACCGGGGAGCTGTTTTTT. The variable domain in full, completed from reference TRBV7-3 and TRBJ2-2, reads GAGVSQTPSNKVTEKGKYVELRCDPISGHTALYWYRQSLGQGPEFLIYFQGTGAADDSGLPNDRFFAVRPEGSVSTLKIQRTERGDSAVYLCASSLTGGVTGELFFGEGSRLTVL.

This clone was detected once. The CDR3 coding sequence is TGTGCCAGCAGCTTCCGAGGGGTCAGCTACTACGAGCAGTACTTC. Translating it yields CASSFRGVSYYEQYF. The chain combines TRBV5-6 with TRBJ2-7; the D call may be TRBD1 or TRBD2 (5 bases each). CDR3 size: 15 residues. In germline, CDR1 is SGHDT, CDR2 YYEEEE. The V gene lost 2 bases and the J gene lost 3 bases, with 15 bases spanning the gap.

V gene TRBV9 combines with J gene TRBJ2-2; 11 bases map to TRBD2. Per germline, CDR1 SGDLS and CDR2 YYNGEE. This CDR3 spans 14 amino acids. V lost 6 bases, J lost 3 bases, and 1 base stayed unmatched. The CDR3 nucleotides read TGTGCCAGCACGGGACTAGCGGACACCGGGGAGCTGTTTTTT. It codes for CASTGLADTGELFF.

This chain links TRBV5-8 with TRBJ2-1; D could derive from TRBD1 or TRBD2 (5 bases each). The germline V gene encodes CDR1 SGHTS and CDR2 YDEGEE. This CDR3 spans 15 amino acids. V was cut by 3 bases and J by 4 bases, with 14 bases left in between. CDR3 nucleotides: TGTGCCAGCAGCTACCTACCGGGACGGTACAATGAGCAGTTCTTC. Translation: CASSYLPGRYNEQFF. The whole variable domain, remainder taken from reference TRBV5-8 and TRBJ2-1, is EAGVTQSPTHLIKTRGQQATLRCSPISGHTSVYWYQQALGLGLQFLLWYDEGEERNRGNFPPRFSGRQFPNYSSELNVNALELEDSALYLCASSYLPGRYNEQFFGPGTRLTVL.

The chain has TRBV2 and TRBJ2-5; D is unclear. The germline V gene encodes CDR1 SNHLY and CDR2 FYNNEI. The CDR3 length is 11 residues. V was cut by 6 bases and J by 9 bases, with 11 bases left in between. In DNA form, the CDR3 reads TGTGCCAGCAGAGATCTAGGGTCCCAGTACTTC. Amino acids: CASRDLGSQYF.

The rearrangement uses TRBV19 and TRBJ1-4; no clear D gene. Germline CDR1 and CDR2: LNHDA and SQIVND (reference sequence). The CDR3 has 13 amino acids. V lost 7 bases and J lost 1, with 7 bases in between. For the CDR3, the DNA is TGTGCCAGTACGACAAGAACTAATGAAAAACTGTTTTTT. It encodes CASTTRTNEKLFF.

This clone was found once. The genes are TRBV7-2 and TRBJ2-7; 9 nucleotides agree with TRBD1. Germline V gene data show CDR1 as SGHTA and CDR2 as FQGNSA. V lost 5 bases, J lost 13 bases, and 15 bases stayed unmatched. The CDR3 spans 14 residues. CDR3 region: CASSPNAGQGFFYF. The CDR3 bases are TGTGCCAGCAGCCCTAACGCGGGACAGGGTTTTTTTTACTTC.

This clone was detected once. The chain joins TRBV7-2 to TRBJ2-7; TRBD1 might be the D (9 bases). Germline CDR1 and CDR2: SGHTA and FQGNSA. The CDR3 is made up of 14 amino acids. V was pared by 7 bases and J by 4 bases, with 17 bases between. The CDR3 spells CASTSGGTGYEQYF. The CDR3 DNA sequence: TGTGCCAGCACCTCGGGGGGGACAGGGTACGAGCAGTACTTC.

This sequence joins TRBV11-2 and TRBJ2-7; D is unclear. The CDR3 has 14 amino acids. Per the germline V gene, CDR1 is SGHAT and CDR2 is FQNNGV. Deletions cut 1 base from V and 3 bases from J, with 10 bases between. CDR3 nucleotides: TGTGCCAGCAGCTTAGCATCTAGTAGCTACGAGCAGTACTTC. This translates into CASSLASSSYEQYF.

The J gene is TRBJ2-1, the V gene TRBV11-2; possibly TRBD2 for D (6 bases). There are 13 residues in the CDR3. The germline V gene has CDR1 SGHAT and CDR2 FQNNGV. The V end was cut by 1 base, the J end by 9 bases, with 10 bases between. The DNA for the CDR3 is TGTGCCAGCAGCTTAGGGGTCGGGGGTGAGCAGTTCTTC. It encodes CASSLGVGGEQFF.

This sequence joins TRBV6-5 and TRBJ2-1; unclear D gene. Trimming stripped 7 bases from V and 5 bases from J, with 9 bases between. CDR3 length equals 12 residues. Germline V gene lookup returns CDR1 MNHEY and CDR2 SVGAGI. The CDR3, as DNA: TGTGCCAGCACCAACAGAGACAATGAGCAGTTCTTC. It yields the protein CASTNRDNEQFF.

This sequence joins TRBV28 and TRBJ2-5, with no clear D. Germline loops: CDR1 MDHEN, CDR2 SYDVKM. V was cut by 4 bases and J by 2 bases, with 2 bases left in between. The CDR3 runs 11 residues. The CDR3 spells CASSWQETQYF. The CDR3, as DNA: TGTGCCAGCAGTTGGCAAGAGACCCAGTACTTC.

V usage is TRBV6-6 and J usage is TRBJ1-2; TRBD1 might be the D (5 bases). V was pared by 3 bases and J by 0 bases, with 11 bases between. Germline V gene sequence: CDR1 MNHNY, CDR2 SVGAGI (reference sequence). This CDR3 is 15 amino acids long. CDR3: CASSYLGTSNYGYTF. The DNA for the CDR3 is TGTGCCAGCAGTTATTTAGGGACCTCTAACTATGGCTACACCTTC.